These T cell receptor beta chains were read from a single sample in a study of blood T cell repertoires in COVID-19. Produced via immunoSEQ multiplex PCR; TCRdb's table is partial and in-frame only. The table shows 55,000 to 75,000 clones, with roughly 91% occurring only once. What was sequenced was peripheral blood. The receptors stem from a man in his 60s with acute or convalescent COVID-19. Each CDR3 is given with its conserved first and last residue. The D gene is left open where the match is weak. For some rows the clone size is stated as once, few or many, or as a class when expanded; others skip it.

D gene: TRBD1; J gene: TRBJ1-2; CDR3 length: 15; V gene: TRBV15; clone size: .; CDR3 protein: CATSRDGRGQDGYTF; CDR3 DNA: TGTGCCACCAGCAGAGACGGCAGGGGGCAGGATGGCTACACCTTC
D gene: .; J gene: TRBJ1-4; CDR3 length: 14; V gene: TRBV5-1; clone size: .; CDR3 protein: CASTKGGPNEKLFF; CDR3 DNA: TGCGCCAGCACCAAGGGAGGGCCTAATGAAAAACTGTTTTTT
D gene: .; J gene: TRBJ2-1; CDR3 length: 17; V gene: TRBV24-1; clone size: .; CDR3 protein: CATSDTSSPSSYNEQFF; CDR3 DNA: TGTGCCACCAGTGACACATCCTCCCCAAGCTCCTACAATGAGCAGTTCTTC
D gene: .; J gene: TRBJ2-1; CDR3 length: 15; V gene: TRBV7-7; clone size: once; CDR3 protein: CASSRGAGLINEQFF; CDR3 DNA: TGTGCCAGCAGCCGGGGGGCGGGACTAATCAATGAGCAGTTCTTC
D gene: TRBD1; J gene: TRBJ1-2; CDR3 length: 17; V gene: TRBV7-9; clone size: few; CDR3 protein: CASSFRDIGQGRDGYTF; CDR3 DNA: TGTGCCAGCAGCTTCCGGGACATAGGACAGGGGAGGGATGGCTACACCTTC
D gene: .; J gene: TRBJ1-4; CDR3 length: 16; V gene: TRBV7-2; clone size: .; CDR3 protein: CASSLVPQGTNEKLFF; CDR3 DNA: TGTGCCAGCAGCTTAGTGCCTCAGGGAACTAATGAAAAACTGTTTTTT
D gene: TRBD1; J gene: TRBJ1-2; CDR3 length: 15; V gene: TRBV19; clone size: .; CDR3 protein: CASSIGTGQTYGYTF; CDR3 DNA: TGTGCCAGTAGTATAGGCACGGGACAGACCTATGGCTACACCTTC
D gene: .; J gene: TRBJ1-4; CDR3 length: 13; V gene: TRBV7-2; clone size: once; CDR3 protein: CASTLGGPGKLFF; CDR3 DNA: TGTGCCAGCACTTTAGGAGGACCGGGGAAACTGTTTTTT
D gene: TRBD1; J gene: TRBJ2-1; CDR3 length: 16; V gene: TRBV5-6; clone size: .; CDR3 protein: CASSEGQGNSYNEQFF; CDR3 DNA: TGTGCCAGCAGCGAAGGACAGGGGAACTCCTACAATGAGCAGTTCTTC
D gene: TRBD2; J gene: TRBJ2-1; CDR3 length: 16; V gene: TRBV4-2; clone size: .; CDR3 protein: CASSQGLAGGNNEQFF; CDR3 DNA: TGTGCCAGCAGCCAAGGCCTAGCGGGGGGGAACAATGAGCAGTTCTTC
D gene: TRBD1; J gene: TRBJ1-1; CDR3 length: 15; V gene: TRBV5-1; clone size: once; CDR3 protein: CASSLEGYRGAEAFF; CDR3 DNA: TGCGCCAGCAGCTTGGAGGGCTACAGGGGCGCTGAAGCTTTCTTT
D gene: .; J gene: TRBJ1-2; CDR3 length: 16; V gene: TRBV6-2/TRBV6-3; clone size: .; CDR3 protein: CASSDSGPGANYGYTF; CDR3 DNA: TGTGCCAGCAGTGACTCCGGGCCAGGGGCGAACTATGGCTACACCTTC
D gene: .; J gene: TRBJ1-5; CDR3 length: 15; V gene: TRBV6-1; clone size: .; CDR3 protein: CASSESRVGNQPQHF; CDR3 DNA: TGTGCCAGCAGTGAATCGAGGGTCGGGAATCAGCCCCAGCATTTT
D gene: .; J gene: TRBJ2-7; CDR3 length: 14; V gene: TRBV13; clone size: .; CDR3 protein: CASSHREMGSEQYF; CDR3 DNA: TGTGCCAGCAGCCACAGGGAGATGGGGTCCGAGCAGTACTTC
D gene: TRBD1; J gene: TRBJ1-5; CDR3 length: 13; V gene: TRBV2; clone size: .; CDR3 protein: CASTDRRIQPQHF; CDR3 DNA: TGTGCCAGCACGGACAGGAGAATACAGCCCCAGCATTTT
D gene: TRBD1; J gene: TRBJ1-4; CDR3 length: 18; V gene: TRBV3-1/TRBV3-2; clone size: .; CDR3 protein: CASSPRVGQGARGEKLFF; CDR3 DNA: TGTGCCAGCAGCCCAAGGGTAGGACAGGGGGCGCGTGGCGAAAAACTGTTTTTT
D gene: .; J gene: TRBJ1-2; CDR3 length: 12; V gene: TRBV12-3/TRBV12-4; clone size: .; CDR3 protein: CASSYRVYGYTF; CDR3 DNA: TGTGCCAGCTCCTACAGAGTCTATGGCTACACCTTC
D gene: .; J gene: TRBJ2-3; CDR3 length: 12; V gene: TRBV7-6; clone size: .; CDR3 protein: CASSFSGDTQYF; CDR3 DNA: TGTGCCAGCAGCTTTTCAGGAGATACGCAGTATTTT
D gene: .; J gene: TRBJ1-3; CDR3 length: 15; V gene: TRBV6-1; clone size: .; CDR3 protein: CASSDWQGTGNTIYF; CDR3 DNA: TGTGCCAGCAGTGATTGGCAGGGCACTGGAAACACCATATATTTT